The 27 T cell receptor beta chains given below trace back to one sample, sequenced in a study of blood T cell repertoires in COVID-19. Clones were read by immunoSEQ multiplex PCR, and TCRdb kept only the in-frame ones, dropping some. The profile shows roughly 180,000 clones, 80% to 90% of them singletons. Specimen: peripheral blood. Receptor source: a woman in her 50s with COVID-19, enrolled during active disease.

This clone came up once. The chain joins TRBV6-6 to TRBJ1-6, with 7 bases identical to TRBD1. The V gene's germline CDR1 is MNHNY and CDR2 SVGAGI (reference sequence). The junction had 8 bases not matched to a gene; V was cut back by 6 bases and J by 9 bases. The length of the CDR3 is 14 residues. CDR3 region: CASRTGPGRSPLHF. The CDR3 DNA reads TGTGCCAGCAGGACAGGGCCGGGTCGTTCACCCCTCCACTTT.

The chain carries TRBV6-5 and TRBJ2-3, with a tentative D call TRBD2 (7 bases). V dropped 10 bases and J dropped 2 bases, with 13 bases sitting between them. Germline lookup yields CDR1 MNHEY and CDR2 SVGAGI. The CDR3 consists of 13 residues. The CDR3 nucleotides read TGTGCCATAGGGGGGGGGTACACAGATACGCAGTATTTT. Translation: CAIGGGYTDTQYF.

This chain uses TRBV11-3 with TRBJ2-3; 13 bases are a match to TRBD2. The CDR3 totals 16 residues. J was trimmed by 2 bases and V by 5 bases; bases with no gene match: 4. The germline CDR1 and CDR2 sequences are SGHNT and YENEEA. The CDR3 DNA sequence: TGTGCCAGCAGCACGACTAGCGGGGGGCCCACAGATACGCAGTATTTT. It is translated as CASSTTSGGPTDTQYF.

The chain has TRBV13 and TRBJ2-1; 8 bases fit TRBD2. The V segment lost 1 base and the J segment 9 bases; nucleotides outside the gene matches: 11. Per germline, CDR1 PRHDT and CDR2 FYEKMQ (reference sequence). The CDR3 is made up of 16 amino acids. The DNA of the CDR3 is TGTGCCAGCAGCTTAGAACCCTTTCGCGGGGGGTCTGAGCAGTTCTTC. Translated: CASSLEPFRGGSEQFF.

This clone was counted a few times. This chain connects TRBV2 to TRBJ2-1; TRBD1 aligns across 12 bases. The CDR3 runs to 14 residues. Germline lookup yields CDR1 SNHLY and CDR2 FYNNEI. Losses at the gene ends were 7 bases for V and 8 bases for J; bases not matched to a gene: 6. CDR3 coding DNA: TGTGCCAGCATCTCCGGGACAGGGGGCTATGAGCAGTTCTTC. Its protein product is CASISGTGGYEQFF.

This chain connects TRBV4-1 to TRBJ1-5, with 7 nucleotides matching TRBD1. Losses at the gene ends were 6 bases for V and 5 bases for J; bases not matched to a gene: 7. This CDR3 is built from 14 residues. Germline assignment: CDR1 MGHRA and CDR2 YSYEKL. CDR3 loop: CASRRTGFDQPQHF. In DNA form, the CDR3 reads TGCGCCAGCAGACGGACAGGTTTCGATCAGCCCCAGCATTTT.

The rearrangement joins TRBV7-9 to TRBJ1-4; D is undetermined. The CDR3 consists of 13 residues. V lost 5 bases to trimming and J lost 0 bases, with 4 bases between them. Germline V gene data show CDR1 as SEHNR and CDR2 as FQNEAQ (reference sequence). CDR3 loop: CASSISTNEKLFF. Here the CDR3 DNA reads TGTGCCAGCAGCATATCAACTAATGAAAAACTGTTTTTT.

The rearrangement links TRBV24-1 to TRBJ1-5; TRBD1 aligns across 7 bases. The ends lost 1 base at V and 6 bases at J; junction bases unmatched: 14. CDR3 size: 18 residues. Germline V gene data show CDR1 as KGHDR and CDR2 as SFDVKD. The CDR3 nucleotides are TGTGCCACCAGTGATTTCCTGCAGGGTAACAGGGGAGGTCAGCCCCAGCATTTT. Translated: CATSDFLQGNRGGQPQHF.

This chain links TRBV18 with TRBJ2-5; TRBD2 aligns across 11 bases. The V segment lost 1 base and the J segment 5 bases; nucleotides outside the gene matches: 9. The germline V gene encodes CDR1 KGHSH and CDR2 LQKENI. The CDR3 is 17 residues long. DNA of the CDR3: TGTGCCAGCTCACCACGGACCACTAGCGGGGGCGGGGAGACCCAGTACTTC. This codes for CASSPRTTSGGGETQYF.

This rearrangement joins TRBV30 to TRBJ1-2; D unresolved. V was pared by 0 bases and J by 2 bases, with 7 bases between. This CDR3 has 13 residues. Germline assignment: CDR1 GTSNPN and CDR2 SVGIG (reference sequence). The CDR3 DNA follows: TGTGCCTGGAGTGTACTAGGGAACTATGGCTACACCTTC. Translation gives CAWSVLGNYGYTF. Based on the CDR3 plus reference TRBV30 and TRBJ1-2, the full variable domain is SQTIHQWPATLVQPVGSPLSLECTVEGTSNPNLYWYRQAAGRGLQLLFYSVGIGQISSEVPQNLSASRPQDRQFILSSKKLLLSDSGFYLCAWSVLGNYGYTFGSGTRLTVV.

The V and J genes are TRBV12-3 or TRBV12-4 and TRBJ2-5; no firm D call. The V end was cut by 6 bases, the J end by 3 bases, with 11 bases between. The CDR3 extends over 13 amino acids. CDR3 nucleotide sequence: TGTGCCAGCAGCGACTTGTCGAAAGAGACCCAGTACTTC. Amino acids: CASSDLSKETQYF.

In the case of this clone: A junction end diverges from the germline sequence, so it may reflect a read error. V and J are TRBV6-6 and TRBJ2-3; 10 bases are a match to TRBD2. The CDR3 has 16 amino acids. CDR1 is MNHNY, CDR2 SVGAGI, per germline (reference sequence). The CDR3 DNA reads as TGTGCCAGCAGGACCCTTAAGCGGGGGGGGTCAGACACGCAGTATTTT. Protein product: CASRTLKRGGSDTQYF.

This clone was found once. CDR3 amino acids: CASSMFAGGGYEQYF. The CDR3 DNA reads as TGTGCCAGTAGTATGTTCGCAGGGGGCGGTTACGAGCAGTACTTC. The V call is TRBV19, the J call TRBJ2-7, with 8 bases lining up with TRBD1. The J segment lost 4 bases and the V segment lost 3 bases, leaving 8 bases of the junction unmatched. The CDR3 is 15 residues long. CDR1 and CDR2 from the germline V gene are LNHDA and SQIVND (reference sequence).

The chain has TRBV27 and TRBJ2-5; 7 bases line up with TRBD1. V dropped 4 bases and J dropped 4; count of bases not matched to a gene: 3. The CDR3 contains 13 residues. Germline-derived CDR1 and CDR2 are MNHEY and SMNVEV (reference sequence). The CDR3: CASSSQGTETQYF. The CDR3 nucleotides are TGTGCCAGCAGTTCACAGGGGACAGAGACCCAGTACTTC.

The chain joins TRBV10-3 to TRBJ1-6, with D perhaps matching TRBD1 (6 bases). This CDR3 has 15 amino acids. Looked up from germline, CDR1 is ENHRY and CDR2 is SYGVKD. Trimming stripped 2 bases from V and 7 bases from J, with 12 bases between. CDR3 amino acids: CAISERGTQNSPLHF. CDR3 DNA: TGTGCCATCAGTGAGAGGGGGACGCAAAATTCACCCCTCCACTTT.

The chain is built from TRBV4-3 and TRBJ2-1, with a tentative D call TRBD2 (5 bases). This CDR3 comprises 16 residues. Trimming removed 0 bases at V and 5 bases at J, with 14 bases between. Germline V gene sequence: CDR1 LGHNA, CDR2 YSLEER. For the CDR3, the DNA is TGCGCCAGCAGCCAAGAATGGCGGGTGGTCCACAATGAGCAGTTCTTC. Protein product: CASSQEWRVVHNEQFF.

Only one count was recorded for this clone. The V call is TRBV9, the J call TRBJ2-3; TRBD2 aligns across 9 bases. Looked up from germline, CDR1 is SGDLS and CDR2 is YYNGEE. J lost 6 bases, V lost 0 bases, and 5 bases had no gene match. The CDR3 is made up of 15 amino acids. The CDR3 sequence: CASSVGGGVPDTQYF. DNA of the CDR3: TGTGCCAGCAGCGTAGGCGGGGGGGTTCCGGATACGCAGTATTTT.

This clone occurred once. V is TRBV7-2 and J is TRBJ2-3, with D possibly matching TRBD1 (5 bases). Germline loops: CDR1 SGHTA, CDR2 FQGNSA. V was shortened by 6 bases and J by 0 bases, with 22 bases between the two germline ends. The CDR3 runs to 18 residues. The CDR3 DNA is TGTGCCAGCAGTCGAGTCGGCTTGGGGCCCACCAGCACAGATACGCAGTATTTT. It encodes CASSRVGLGPTSTDTQYF.

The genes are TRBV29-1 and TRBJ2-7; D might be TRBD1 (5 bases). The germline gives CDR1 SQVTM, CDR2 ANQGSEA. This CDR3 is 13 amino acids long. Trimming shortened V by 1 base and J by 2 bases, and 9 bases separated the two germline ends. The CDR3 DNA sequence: TGCAGCGTTGAAGGCCAGGGCCCCTACGAGCAGTACTTC. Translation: CSVEGQGPYEQYF.

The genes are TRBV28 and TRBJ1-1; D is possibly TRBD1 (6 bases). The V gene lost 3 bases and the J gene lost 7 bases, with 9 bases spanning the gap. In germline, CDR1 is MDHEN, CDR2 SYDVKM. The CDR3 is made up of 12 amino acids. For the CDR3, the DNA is TGTGCCAGCAGTTTTCTAGGGGGTGAAGCTTTCTTT. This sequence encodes CASSFLGGEAFF.

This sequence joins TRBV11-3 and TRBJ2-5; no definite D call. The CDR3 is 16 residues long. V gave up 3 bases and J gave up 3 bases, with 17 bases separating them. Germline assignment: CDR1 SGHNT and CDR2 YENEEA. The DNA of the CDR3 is TGTGCCAGCAGCTTTAGGTTCGGTGAGGCTAAAGAGACCCAGTACTTC. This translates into CASSFRFGEAKETQYF.

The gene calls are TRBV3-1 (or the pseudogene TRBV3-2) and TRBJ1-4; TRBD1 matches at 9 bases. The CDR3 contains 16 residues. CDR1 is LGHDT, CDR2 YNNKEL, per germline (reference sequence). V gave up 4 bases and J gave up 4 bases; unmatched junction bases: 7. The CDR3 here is CASSRGTGQINEKLFF. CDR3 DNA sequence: TGTGCCAGCAGCCGCGGGACAGGGCAAATTAATGAAAAACTGTTTTTT.

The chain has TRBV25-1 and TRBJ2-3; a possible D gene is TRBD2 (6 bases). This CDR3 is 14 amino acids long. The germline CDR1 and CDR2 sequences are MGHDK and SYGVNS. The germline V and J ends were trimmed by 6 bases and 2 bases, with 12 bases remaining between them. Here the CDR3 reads CASREGLITDTQYF. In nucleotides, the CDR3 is TGTGCCAGCAGAGAGGGACTTATCACAGATACGCAGTATTTT.

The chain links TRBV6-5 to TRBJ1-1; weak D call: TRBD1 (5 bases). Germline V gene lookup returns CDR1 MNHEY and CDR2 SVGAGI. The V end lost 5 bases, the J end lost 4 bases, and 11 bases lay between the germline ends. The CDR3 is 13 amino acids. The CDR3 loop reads CASSQDIGTEAFF. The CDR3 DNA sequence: TGTGCCAGCAGTCAGGACATTGGCACTGAAGCTTTCTTT.

CDR3: CASSDLASGGDEQFF. The CDR3 region has the DNA TGTGCCAGCAGTGACCTCGCTAGCGGGGGTGATGAGCAGTTCTTC. This chain joins TRBV6-4 and TRBJ2-1; TRBD2 matches 10 bases. After removal of 2 bases from V and 8 bases from J, the junction contained 6 bases not matched to a gene. Germline V gene sequence: CDR1 MRHNA, CDR2 SNTAGT. The CDR3 is 15 amino acids.

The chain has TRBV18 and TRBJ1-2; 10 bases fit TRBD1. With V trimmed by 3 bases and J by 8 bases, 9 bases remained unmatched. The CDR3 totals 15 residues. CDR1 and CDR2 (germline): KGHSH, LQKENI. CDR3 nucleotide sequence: TGTGCCAGCTCACCCAAACCGGGACAGGGGTTCGGCTACACCTTC. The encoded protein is CASSPKPGQGFGYTF.

CDR3 nucleotide sequence: TGTGCCAACGTAGCGGGGGGACAAGAGACCCAGTACTTC. The encoded protein is CANVAGGQETQYF. This sequence joins TRBV25-1 and TRBJ2-5, with 10 bases aligning to TRBD2. Trimming took 10 bases from V and 2 from J; bases not matched to a gene: 4. The CDR3 spans 13 residues. Germline loops: CDR1 MGHDK, CDR2 SYGVNS.